This entry lists 19 T cell receptor beta chains sequenced from one sample in a study of T cells in women clearing cervical HPV infection. Produced via immunoSEQ multiplex PCR; TCRdb's table is partial and in-frame only. Its table records over 25,000 clones. Sequencing used blood buffy coat. The receptors come from a woman aged 18 to 75 with a cervical HPV16 infection that either progressed to CIN3+ or cleared (not recorded which).

To note about this clone: The CDR3 end is not reached by the read, which stops 3 residues before it; the germline J gene fills it in. The chain combines TRBV20-1 with TRBJ2-6; TRBD1 aligns across 7 bases. The V gene end was trimmed by 0 bases and the J gene end by 0 bases; junction bases not matched to a gene: 11. There are 19 residues in the CDR3. CDR1 is DFQATT and CDR2 is SNEGSKA in the germline V gene (reference sequence). Incomplete CDR3 DNA: TGCAGTGCTAGAGAACGATCAGGGACAGCTTACTCTGGGGCCAACGTC. Amino acids: CSARERSGTAYSGANV. The full CDR3 sequence reads CSARERSGTAYSGANVLTF.

Notes on this clone: The read falls 3 residues short of the CDR3 end, and the missing part is taken from the germline J gene. The chain couples TRBV5-6 to TRBJ2-7; 9 nucleotides align to TRBD1. J was trimmed by 0 bases and V by 3 bases; bases with no gene match: 4. The CDR3 is 15 amino acids. The germline gives CDR1 SGHDT, CDR2 YYEEEE. CDR3 residues: CASSSSDRGSYEQYF. Partial CDR3 DNA: TGTGCCAGCAGCTCCTCGGACAGGGGCTCCTACGAG.

Worth noting for this clone: Read sequence stops 3 residues before the CDR3 end, and the germline J gene provides the missing end. The chain joins TRBV5-1 to TRBJ1-1, with D uncertain. Germline CDR1 SGHRS, CDR2 YFSETQ. The CDR3 loop spans 13 amino acids. With 5 bases removed from V and 1 base from J, the gap between germline ends came to 9 bases. Incomplete CDR3 DNA: TGCGCCAGCAGTCCAAACAGGAACACTGAA. It is translated as CASSPNRNTE. The CDR3 reads in full as CASSPNRNTEAFF.

Worth noting for this clone: The read finishes 3 residues shy of the CDR3 end, and the germline J gene is used to complete it. This chain uses TRBV19 with TRBJ2-7, with 14 bases matching TRBD2. Germline CDR1 LNHDA, CDR2 SQIVND (reference sequence). J gave up 3 bases and V 6 bases, and 4 bases lay outside the gene matches. The CDR3 sequence is 15 residues long. This CDR3 is CASSVGLAGVYEQYF. The DNA read from the CDR3 is TGTGCCAGTAGCGTGGGACTAGCGGGAGTCTACGAG.

Comment on this clone: The read falls 3 residues short of the CDR3 end, and the missing part is taken from the germline J gene. V and J are TRBV30 and TRBJ1-3; no reliable D call. The V and J ends lost 0 bases and 3 bases respectively, with 6 bases between them. The CDR3 has 13 residues. Germline assignment: CDR1 GTSNPN and CDR2 SVGIG (reference sequence). The DNA read from the CDR3 is TGTGCCTGGAGTGTTATTGTTGGAAACACC. Protein: CAWSVIVGNT. The full-length CDR3 reads as CAWSVIVGNTIYF. Together with reference TRBV30 and TRBJ1-3, the CDR3 gives the full variable domain: SQTIHQWPATLVQPVGSPLSLECTVEGTSNPNLYWYRQAAGRGLQLLFYSVGIGQISSEVPQNLSASRPQDRQFILSSKKLLLSDSGFYLCAWSVIVGNTIYFGEGSWLTVV.

A note on this clone: The read ends 3 residues early relative to the CDR3; the germline J gene fills the gap. This rearrangement joins TRBV30 to TRBJ1-6, with D uncertain. Germline CDR1 is GTSNPN and CDR2 is SVGIG (reference sequence). The CDR3 covers 14 residues. Trimming stripped 2 bases from V and 0 bases from J, with 5 bases between. CDR3 sequence: CAWSLGSYNSPLHF. The sequenced part of the CDR3 DNA is TGTGCCTGGAGTCTCGGCTCCTATAATTCACCC.

As regards this clone: Coverage ceases 3 residues before the CDR3 finishes, and the germline J gene fills in the end. This rearrangement joins TRBV20-1 to TRBJ1-4, with a weak D call TRBD1 (5 bases). The V end lost 4 bases, the J end lost 4 bases, and 16 bases lay between the germline ends. This CDR3 spans 15 amino acids. The germline V gene has CDR1 DFQATT and CDR2 SNEGSKA (reference sequence). CDR3 DNA, as far as it was read: TGCAGTGCTAACCCAAATGGGGGGGTTAATGAAAAA. Protein: CSANPNGGVNEK. The CDR3, in full, reads CSANPNGGVNEKLFF.

With regard to this clone: The read terminates 3 residues before the CDR3 end, so the remaining end is supplied by the germline J gene. This sequence joins TRBV20-1 and TRBJ2-2; 9 positions match TRBD2. CDR3 length: 16 amino acids. The V segment lost 1 base and the J segment 6 bases; nucleotides outside the gene matches: 9. CDR1 and CDR2 from the germline V gene are DFQATT and SNEGSKA (reference sequence). The DNA read from the CDR3 is TGCAGTGCTAGAGTTCCGGGACTAGCCGCCCCCGGGGAG. It specifies CSARVPGLAAPGE. The CDR3 reads in full as CSARVPGLAAPGELFF.

CDR3 DNA, as far as it was read: TGTGCCAGCAGTGAAGGCTTCCCCGGGGAG. Translated: CASSEGFPGE. The whole CDR3 region reads CASSEGFPGELFF. This sequence joins TRBV25-1 and TRBJ2-2; D unclear. Read coverage stops 3 residues before the CDR3 terminus; the germline J gene supplies the remainder. In germline, CDR1 is MGHDK, CDR2 SYGVNS. V shed 2 bases and J shed 6 bases, with 7 bases lying between them. The CDR3 length is 13 residues.

A word on this clone: Coverage ceases 3 residues before the CDR3 finishes, and the germline J gene fills in the end. V usage is TRBV18 and J usage is TRBJ2-1, with 7 bases matching TRBD1. Trimming removed 3 bases from V and 9 bases from J; junction bases left unmatched: 14. Germline V gene lookup returns CDR1 KGHSH and CDR2 LQKENI. The CDR3 consists of 16 residues. The part of the CDR3 DNA that was read is TGTGCCAGCTCACCCCTTGGACAGGAAAATCGGGGTGAG. Encoded protein: CASSPLGQENRGE. The CDR3 reads in full as CASSPLGQENRGEQFF.

Turning to this clone: The CDR3 extends 3 residues past the end of the read, so its final part is completed from the germline J gene. This sequence joins TRBV28 and TRBJ2-2; a weak D match, TRBD1 (6 bases). This CDR3 has 16 amino acids. Per germline, CDR1 MDHEN and CDR2 SYDVKM. CDR3 amino acids: CASSFSDRSANEKLFF. The CDR3 bases that were read are TGTGCCAGCAGTTTTTCTGACAGGTCGGCTAATGAAAAG. The full variable domain, its missing parts supplied by reference TRBV28 and TRBJ2-2, is DVKVTQSSRYLVKRTGEKVFLECVQDMDHENMFWYRQDPGLGLRLIYFSYDVKMKEKGDIPEGYSVSREKKERFSLILESASTNQTSMYLCASSFSDRSANEKLFFGEGSRLTVL.

Notes on this clone: The CDR3 goes on 3 residues after the read ends, and that part is filled in from the germline J gene. The V call is TRBV29-1, the J call TRBJ2-4; 10 nucleotides align to TRBD1. This CDR3 region has 13 residues. Looked up from germline, CDR1 is SQVTM and CDR2 is ANQGSEA. V lost 6 bases, J lost 4 bases, and 3 bases stayed unmatched. The CDR3 region is CSVLDRGKNIQYF. Incomplete CDR3 DNA: TGCAGCGTACTGGACAGGGGGAAAAACATT.

Of note for this clone: Read data end 3 residues before the CDR3 end; the end is taken from the germline J gene. This chain links TRBV11-3 with TRBJ2-7; weak D call: TRBD2 (5 bases). V was trimmed by 2 bases and J by 1 base, leaving 9 bases between them. The CDR3 covers 14 residues. Germline V gene data show CDR1 as SGHNT and CDR2 as YENEEA. CDR3 region: CASSLLASSYEQYF. The sequenced part of the CDR3 DNA is TGTGCCAGCAGCTTACTAGCTTCTTCCTACGAG.

Of note for this clone: The CDR3 end falls 3 residues outside the read, so it is completed with the germline J gene. The chain is built from TRBV11-1 and TRBJ2-1; D remains unclear. Germline CDR1 and CDR2: SGHAT and FQDESV (reference sequence). There are 13 residues in the CDR3. Between the trimmed V and J ends, which lost 1 base and 7 bases, there was a span of 8 bases. CDR3 bases read: TGTGCCAGCAGCTTAGGTTTAGATAATGAG. The encoded protein is CASSLGLDNE. The full CDR3 is CASSLGLDNEQFF. The full variable domain, rest sourced from reference TRBV11-1 and TRBJ2-1, is EAEVAQSPRYKITEKSQAVAFWCDPISGHATLYWYRQILGQGPELLVQFQDESVVDDSQLPKDRFSAERLKGVDSTLKIQPAELGDSAMYLCASSLGLDNEQFFGPGTRLTVL.

On this clone: Read sequence stops 3 residues before the CDR3 end, and the germline J gene provides the missing end. The V and J genes are TRBV18 and TRBJ2-5; 8 bases are a match to TRBD2. The CDR3 contains 16 residues. The germline V gene encodes CDR1 KGHSH and CDR2 LQKENI. The CDR3 bases that were read are TGTGCCAGCTCACCGGGGACGAGCGGGAGTGCAGATACC. Translated: CASSPGTSGSADT. The CDR3 as a whole reads CASSPGTSGSADTQYF.

A note on this clone: The read terminates 3 residues ahead of where the CDR3 ends, so the germline J gene completes it. This rearrangement joins TRBV2 to TRBJ2-3; tentative D call: TRBD2 (6 bases). The germline CDR1 and CDR2 sequences are SNHLY and FYNNEI. CDR3 length: 14 amino acids. CDR3 DNA (partial): TGTGCCAGCAGTGGTGCAGGGATTCGGGAGACG. It codes for CASSGAGIRET. The entire CDR3 is CASSGAGIRETQYF.

Points on this clone: The CDR3 goes on 3 residues after the read ends, and that part is filled in from the germline J gene. The chain combines TRBV6-2 or TRBV6-3 with TRBJ1-1; possibly TRBD1 for D (5 bases). The germline V gene encodes CDR1 MNHEY and CDR2 SVGEGT. Trimming removed 0 bases at V and 1 base at J, with 15 bases between. The CDR3 totals 17 residues. Partial CDR3 DNA: TGTGCCAGCAGTTACTCGTCGGGTGGGGCGAGGAACACTGAA. Its protein is CASSYSSGGARNTE. The entire CDR3 sequence reads CASSYSSGGARNTEAFF.

Details on this clone: The junction departs from the called germline gene at one end, perhaps through a read error. The read stops 3 residues short of the end of the CDR3; the missing end is completed from the germline J gene. The gene calls are TRBV6-1 and TRBJ1-2; the D gene is possibly TRBD1 (5 bases). The CDR3 extends over 15 amino acids. Germline loops: CDR1 MNHNS, CDR2 SASEGT. The covered CDR3 bases are TGTGCCAGCAGTCAAGCCGGGACTTACATCTATGAC. Protein: CASSQAGTYIYD. Given in full, the CDR3 is CASSQAGTYIYDYTF.

Comment on this clone: The CDR3 is cut off 3 residues early in the read; its end comes from the germline J gene. This rearrangement joins TRBV30 to TRBJ1-1; D unclear. V was cut by 0 bases and J by 1 base, with 6 bases left in between. Germline CDR1 is GTSNPN and CDR2 is SVGIG (reference sequence). CDR3 length: 13 residues. The CDR3 DNA, read in part, is TGTGCCTGGAGTGTAGTACAGAACACTGAA. This gives the protein CAWSVVQNTE. The whole CDR3 sequence is CAWSVVQNTEAFF.